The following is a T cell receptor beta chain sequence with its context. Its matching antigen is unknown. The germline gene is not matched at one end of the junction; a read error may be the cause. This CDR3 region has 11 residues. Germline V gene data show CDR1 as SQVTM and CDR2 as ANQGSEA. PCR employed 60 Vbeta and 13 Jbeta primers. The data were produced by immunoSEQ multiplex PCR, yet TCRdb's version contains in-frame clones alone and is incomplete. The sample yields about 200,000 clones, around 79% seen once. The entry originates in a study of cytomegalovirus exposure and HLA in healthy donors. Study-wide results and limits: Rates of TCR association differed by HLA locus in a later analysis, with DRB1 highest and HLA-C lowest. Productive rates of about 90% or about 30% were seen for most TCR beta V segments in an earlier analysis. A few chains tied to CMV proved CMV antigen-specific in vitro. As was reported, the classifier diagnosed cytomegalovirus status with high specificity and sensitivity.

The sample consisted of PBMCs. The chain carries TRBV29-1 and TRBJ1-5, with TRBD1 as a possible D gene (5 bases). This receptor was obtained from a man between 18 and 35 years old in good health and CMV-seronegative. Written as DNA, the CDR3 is TGCAGCGTTGAATCTGCGGGGGTAGAAGAGTTT. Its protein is CSVESAGVEEF.